The rows below give T cell receptor beta chains drawn from one sample of a study of Ad26.COV2.S vaccination and SARS-CoV-2 variants. The method was immunoSEQ multiplex PCR; TCRdb's version includes in-frame clones alone and lacks a portion of them. The sample yields about 280,000 clones, approximately 89% seen once. The input for sequencing was peripheral blood, taken in a trial of Ad26.COV2.S vaccine versus placebo. All receptors come from a person between 18 and 65 years old who received the Ad26.COV2.S COVID-19 vaccine or a placebo. Both conserved end residues are part of each CDR3. A D gene is named only where the DNA matches it firmly. Clone size is shown for a subset of rows, as once, few, many or a class of expanded clone.

15	TRBD1	TRBV2	TRBJ1-2	NA	CASSGGTEPDYGYTF	TGTGCCAGCAGTGGGGGGACAGAGCCCGACTATGGCTACACCTTC
14	NA	TRBV5-1	TRBJ2-5	NA	CASSFGQGTETQYF	TGCGCCAGCAGCTTTGGGCAGGGGACGGAGACCCAGTACTTC
14	NA	TRBV4-2	TRBJ1-2	NA	CASSQEWVNYGYTF	TGTGCCAGCAGCCAAGAATGGGTTAACTATGGCTACACCTTC
18	TRBD2	TRBV7-3	TRBJ2-2	NA	CASSLRDPRTSGGGELFF	TGTGCCAGCAGCTTAAGGGACCCCCGAACTAGCGGTGGCGGGGAGCTGTTTTTT
14	NA	TRBV7-9	TRBJ1-1	NA	CASSLGTANTEAFF	TGTGCCAGCAGCTTAGGAACAGCGAACACTGAAGCTTTCTTT
12	NA	TRBV5-1	TRBJ1-1	NA	CASSLSGTEAFF	TGCGCCAGCAGCTTGTCGGGCACTGAAGCTTTCTTT
15	NA	TRBV5-8	TRBJ1-5	NA	CASSSAAPVNQPQHF	TGTGCCAGCAGCTCAGCCGCCCCTGTTAATCAGCCCCAGCATTTT
14	NA	TRBV7-2	TRBJ2-3	NA	CASSPGGFTDTQYF	TGTGCCAGCAGCCCTGGGGGCTTCACAGATACGCAGTATTTT
14	NA	TRBV20-1	TRBJ1-3	once	CSASPLPRANTIYF	TGCAGTGCTAGTCCTTTGCCCAGGGCAAACACCATATATTTT
12	NA	TRBV30	TRBJ2-7	NA	CAWSGDTYEQYF	TGTGCCTGGAGTGGGGACACCTACGAGCAGTACTTC
15	TRBD2	TRBV7-3	TRBJ2-1	NA	CASSLSSGDWDEQFF	TGTGCCAGCAGCTTATCTAGCGGTGATTGGGATGAGCAGTTCTTC
17	NA	TRBV3-1/TRBV3-2	TRBJ2-5	NA	CASSQEDSGHRKETQYF	TGTGCCAGCAGCCAAGAGGACAGCGGGCACCGAAAAGAGACCCAGTACTTC
17	TRBD2	TRBV19	TRBJ2-1	NA	CASSTTAGLAGGNEQFF	TGTGCCAGTAGCACAACAGCGGGACTAGCGGGAGGCAATGAGCAGTTCTTC
13	NA	TRBV7-2	TRBJ2-1	NA	CASTGTANNEQFF	TGTGCCAGCACCGGGACTGCGAACAATGAGCAGTTCTTC
15	TRBD1	TRBV7-8	TRBJ1-3	NA	CASSPQGARGNTIYF	TGTGCCAGCAGCCCGCAGGGGGCAAGGGGAAACACCATATATTTT
13	NA	TRBV7-9	TRBJ1-2	NA	CASSSDVVYGYTF	TGTGCCAGCAGCTCCGATGTGGTCTATGGCTACACCTTC
15	TRBD1	TRBV27	TRBJ1-5	NA	CASSNGQGIYQPQHF	TGTGCCAGCAGTAACGGACAGGGAATCTATCAGCCCCAGCATTTT
14	NA	TRBV2	TRBJ1-6	NA	CASQVTPDNSPLHF	TGTGCCAGCCAGGTGACACCGGATAATTCACCCCTCCACTTT
18	TRBD2	TRBV9	TRBJ2-6	once	CASSPRLAGGSGANVLTF	TGTGCCAGCAGCCCACGACTAGCGGGGGGGTCTGGGGCCAACGTCCTGACTTTC
15	NA	TRBV5-1	TRBJ1-5	NA	CASDRRTRSMWPQHF	TGCGCCAGCGATAGGAGGACACGCTCCATGTGGCCCCAGCATTTT
17	TRBD1	TRBV19	TRBJ1-2	NA	CASTAGTGGGREYGYTF	TGTGCCAGTACCGCCGGGACAGGGGGCGGAAGAGAGTATGGCTACACCTTC
14	NA	TRBV30	TRBJ1-2	NA	CAWSVQQGHYGYTF	TGTGCCTGGAGTGTACAACAGGGCCACTATGGCTACACCTTC
14	NA	TRBV7-9	TRBJ2-2	NA	CASRPGSTSGELFF	TGTGCCAGCCGCCCCGGATCTACATCCGGGGAGCTGTTTTTT
14	TRBD1	TRBV3-1/TRBV3-2	TRBJ1-2	NA	CASSLRDRVGGYTF	TGTGCCAGCAGCCTTCGGGACAGGGTCGGCGGCTACACCTTC
15	TRBD1	TRBV6-5	TRBJ1-2	NA	CASSPGTGVGYGYTF	TGTGCCAGCAGTCCCGGGACAGGGGTGGGATATGGCTACACCTTC
16	TRBD2	TRBV4-3	TRBJ2-3	NA	CASSQDRGGPTDTQYF	TGCGCCAGCAGCCAAGATCGCGGGGGGCCAACAGATACGCAGTATTTT
14	TRBD1	TRBV6-1	TRBJ2-7	NA	CASSEGTGGYEQYF	TGTGCCAGCAGTGAGGGGACAGGGGGGTACGAGCAGTACTTC
13	NA	TRBV27	TRBJ2-7	NA	CASSLLSGYEQYF	TGTGCCAGCAGTTTACTGTCCGGCTACGAGCAGTACTTC
14	NA	TRBV2	TRBJ1-2	once	CASSEWGSNYGYTF	TGTGCCAGCAGTGAATGGGGGTCTAACTATGGCTACACCTTC
14	NA	TRBV27	TRBJ2-7	NA	CASSPYLTGNEQYF	TGTGCCAGCAGTCCATACCTGACGGGGAACGAGCAGTACTTC
14	NA	TRBV7-9	TRBJ2-1	NA	CASSLGGWGNEQFF	TGTGCCAGCAGCTTAGGGGGCTGGGGGAATGAGCAGTTCTTC